This T cell receptor beta chain was identified during a study of T-cell reconstitution after alpha-beta-depleted transplantation in children. Preparing the TCRbeta library involved the use of unique molecular identifiers. MiXCR was run by TCRdb on the PCR reads, yielding one entry per CDR3 protein. The table lists 450,000 to 600,000 distinct CDR3 sequences, about 30% of them singletons. The V and J ends lost 0 bases and 10 bases respectively, with 14 bases between them. The CDR3 is 13 amino acids. From germline, CDR1 is SQVTM and CDR2 ANQGSEA. The chain links TRBV29-1 to TRBJ2-3; D perhaps matches TRBD2 (6 bases). The TCR was taken from a human donor who donated a stem cell graft to a child with aplastic anemia. The material was PBMCs from the stem cell graft donor, obtained from the stem cell graft. The CDR3 sequence is CSVEEGTPGSQYF. The CDR3 DNA follows: TGCAGCGTTGAAGAAGGGACTCCTGGTTCGCAGTATTTT.